A single sample gave rise to the 7 T cell receptor beta chains below, sequenced in a study of OX40 agonist ivuxolimab in advanced cancers. Libraries were prepared by immunoSEQ multiplex PCR; TCRdb keeps only in-frame clonotypes and omits some of them. The data hold some 74,000 clones, with roughly 88% observed a single time. The source material was CD4+ or CD8+ T cells sorted from blood, sampled in a trial of the OX40 agonist ivuxolimab. The source of these receptors is an adult with an advanced solid tumor such as melanoma, head and neck, liver or kidney cancer.

The V and J genes are TRBV18 and TRBJ1-1; D ambiguous. Germline V gene lookup returns CDR1 KGHSH and CDR2 LQKENI. Trimming cost V 5 bases and J 8 bases, with 9 bases left between them. CDR3 length equals 11 residues. This CDR3 is CASSSQDEAFF. The CDR3 bases are TGTGCCAGCTCATCTCAAGACGAAGCTTTCTTT.

The chain is built from TRBV28 and TRBJ1-2, with D possibly TRBD1 on 6 matching bases. V was clipped by 5 bases and J by 3 bases, with 13 bases between them. CDR3 length: 14 residues. Germline-derived CDR1 and CDR2 are MDHEN and SYDVKM. DNA of the CDR3: TGTGCCAGCAGTCAGACAGGACTGGACTATGGCTACACCTTC. The encoded protein is CASSQTGLDYGYTF.

V is TRBV10-2 and J is TRBJ1-1, with D unresolved. The length of the CDR3 is 15 residues. CDR1 WSHSY and CDR2 SAAADI come from the germline V gene. The V gene lost 6 bases and the J gene lost 0 bases, with 14 bases spanning the gap. CDR3 nucleotides: TGCGCCAGCAGCGGTTTCGTCCCGATGAACACTGAAGCTTTCTTT. Translation gives CASSGFVPMNTEAFF.

The chain links TRBV9 to TRBJ2-5; 7 bases align to TRBD2. The V and J ends lost 3 bases and 5 bases, in that order; junction bases with no gene match: 10. This CDR3 is built from 15 residues. Germline CDR1 reads SGDLS; CDR2 reads YYNGEE. The CDR3 nucleotides read TGTGCCAGCAGCGCCTACGGACTAGTAAGGGAGACCCAGTACTTC. It encodes CASSAYGLVRETQYF.

The chain employs TRBV11-2 and TRBJ2-5; 7 bases agree with TRBD1. This CDR3 comprises 14 residues. Germline-derived CDR1 and CDR2 are SGHAT and FQNNGV. With 0 bases clipped from V and 5 bases from J, the junction kept 3 bases outside the gene matches. The CDR3 region is CASSLEGGWETQYF. CDR3 coding DNA: TGTGCCAGCAGCTTAGAAGGGGGCTGGGAGACCCAGTACTTC.

The chain joins TRBV28 to TRBJ2-7; 8 bases are a match to TRBD1. The junction had 7 bases not matched to a gene; V was cut back by 4 bases and J by 2 bases. CDR3 size: 15 residues. CDR1 is MDHEN and CDR2 is SYDVKM in the germline V gene. CDR3 nucleotides: TGTGCCAGCAGTTGGAAAGAGACAGGGGCCTACGAGCAGTACTTC. Translating it yields CASSWKETGAYEQYF.

For this clone: One junction end disagrees with the germline gene, perhaps due to a read error. The rearrangement links TRBV4-1 to TRBJ2-3; D gene ambiguous. The CDR3 covers 16 residues. Germline lookup yields CDR1 MGHRA and CDR2 YSYEKL. The DNA for the CDR3 is TGCGCCAGCAGCAAAGATGGCGACCTGGGCACAGATACGCAGTATTTT. Protein product: CASSKDGDLGTDTQYF.